One TCR beta chain is described in this entry. CDR3 length equals 13 residues. Germline-derived CDR1 and CDR2 are MNHNY and SVGAGI (reference sequence). Trimming removed 11 bases from V and 5 bases from J; junction bases left unmatched: 10. These data come from a study of blood T cell repertoires in COVID-19. Across the whole study: Both acute and convalescent COVID-19 samples were obtained from the United States, Italy and Spain.

In the source study's methods: It was from reference gene primer amplification that nucleated cell counts were estimated. Produced via immunoSEQ multiplex PCR; TCRdb's table is partial and in-frame only. The DNA gave D and trimming, while V, J and clone size come from that table. This sample has around 200,000 clones, with 75% to 90% found just once. The J gene is TRBJ1-1, the V gene TRBV6-6; 8 bases match TRBD1. Sequences were obtained from peripheral blood. The source of this sequence is a middle-aged woman with acute or convalescent COVID-19. CDR3 protein: CASLRDRSTEAFF. The CDR3 region has the DNA TGTGCCTCGTTGAGGGACAGGTCAACTGAAGCTTTCTTT.